Listed below are T cell receptor beta chains from one sample, sequenced in a study of blood T cell repertoires in COVID-19. The assay was immunoSEQ multiplex PCR, and TCRdb's table has in-frame clones only and misses some. The sample has some 170,000 clones, roughly 90% seen once; the top ten hold 18%. The sample consisted of peripheral blood. These receptors all come from a man in his sixties with active or convalescent COVID-19. Both conserved end residues are part of each CDR3. The D gene is left open where the match is weak. Where a row states a size, it is once, few, many or the class of an expanded clone; other rows omit it.

>.|TRBV5-4|TRBJ1-1|.
CASSLGAPGMRMNTEAFF
TGTGCCAGCAGCTTAGGGGCTCCGGGCATGCGCATGAACACTGAAGCTTTCTTT
>TRBD2|TRBV28|TRBJ2-1|.
CASNSRGPGGQFF
TGTGCCAGCAACTCAAGGGGACCGGGAGGGCAGTTCTTC
>.|TRBV5-4|TRBJ2-7|.
CASSLPGTSSYEQYF
TGTGCCAGCAGCTTGCCGGGGACAAGCTCCTACGAGCAGTACTTC
>.|TRBV29-1|TRBJ1-3|.
CSVVAGSGNTIYF
TGCAGCGTAGTGGCGGGCTCTGGAAACACCATATATTTT
>.|TRBV24-1|TRBJ2-1|.
CATSDQANEQFF
TGTGCCACCAGTGATCAAGCTAATGAGCAGTTCTTC
>TRBD1|TRBV29-1|TRBJ1-1|once
CSIPGQGSSEAFF
TGCAGCATCCCGGGACAGGGTTCTTCTGAAGCTTTCTTT
>TRBD2|TRBV7-9|TRBJ2-3|.
CASSLVAREGLMDTQYF
TGTGCCAGCAGCTTAGTGGCGCGGGAGGGCCTTATGGATACGCAGTATTTT
>.|TRBV6-5|TRBJ1-5|.
CASKAGVGQPQHF
TGTGCCAGCAAAGCAGGGGTGGGTCAGCCCCAGCATTTT
>TRBD2|TRBV7-2|TRBJ2-7|.
CASSVAGGAGYEQYF
TGTGCCAGCAGCGTAGCGGGGGGGGCGGGCTACGAGCAGTACTTC
>TRBD1|TRBV6-5|TRBJ2-7|few
CASSTRDRSYEQYF
TGTGCCAGCAGTACCCGGGACAGATCCTACGAGCAGTACTTC
>TRBD2|TRBV29-1|TRBJ2-7|once
CSGGGGGYEQYF
TGCAGCGGCGGCGGGGGAGGCTACGAGCAGTACTTC
>.|TRBV3-1/TRBV3-2|TRBJ1-6|.
CASSQVRLRGYNSPLHF
TGTGCCAGCAGCCAAGTTCGGTTAAGGGGGTATAATTCACCCCTCCACTTT
>.|TRBV15|TRBJ2-1|.
CATSRDRYSYNEQFF
TGTGCCACCAGCAGAGACAGGTACTCCTACAATGAGCAGTTCTTC
>.|TRBV29-1|TRBJ2-4|.
CSVEGPNLAKNIQYF
TGCAGCGTTGAAGGGCCCAACCTAGCCAAAAACATTCAGTACTTC
>.|TRBV9|TRBJ1-6|.
CASSVEHSINSPLHF
TGTGCCAGCAGCGTAGAACATTCCATTAATTCACCCCTCCACTTT
>.|TRBV7-9|TRBJ1-2|.
CASSFINYGYTF
TGTGCCAGCAGTTTTATTAACTATGGCTACACCTTC
>.|TRBV15|TRBJ2-1|.
CATSRDTEQFF
TGTGCCACCAGCAGAGATACAGAGCAGTTCTTC
>TRBD2|TRBV10-1|TRBJ2-2|.
CASSESTAGPGELFF
TGCGCCAGCAGTGAGTCGACAGCGGGACCCGGGGAGCTGTTTTTT
>TRBD1|TRBV6-5|TRBJ2-7|.
CASTWTGGSYEQYF
TGTGCCAGCACTTGGACAGGGGGCTCCTACGAGCAGTACTTC
>.|TRBV2|TRBJ1-5|few
CASSDAGARGNQPQHF
TGTGCCAGCAGTGACGCTGGGGCGCGTGGCAATCAGCCCCAGCATTTT
>.|TRBV5-1|TRBJ2-5|.
CASSPTGPRETQYF
TGCGCCAGCAGCCCTACAGGGCCCCGAGAGACCCAGTACTTC
>.|TRBV6-5|TRBJ1-2|.
CASSNPPNTIGYTF
TGTGCCAGCAGTAATCCACCGAATACTATTGGCTACACCTTC